The following is a T cell receptor beta chain sequence with its context. The CDR3 sequence is 15 residues long. The germline gives CDR1 MNHEY, CDR2 SVGAGI. V dropped 6 bases and J dropped 3; count of bases not matched to a gene: 10. This entry comes from a study of blood T cell repertoires in COVID-19. Sequenced by immunoSEQ multiplex PCR; TCRdb stores in-frame clones only, minus some. The sample holds over 200,000 clones; more than 80% are singletons and the top ten take about 2.5%. The clonotype comes from a man aged 25 to 40 with COVID-19, enrolled during active disease. The source material was peripheral blood. This chain uses TRBV6-5 with TRBJ2-7, with 8 bases matching TRBD1. The CDR3 nucleotides read TGTGCCAGCAGCCCCGGGACAGGATTATACTACGAGCAGTACTTC. It translates to CASSPGTGLYYEQYF.